Below are 3 T cell receptor beta chains sequenced from a single sample in a study of blood T cell repertoires in COVID-19. Method: immunoSEQ multiplex PCR; TCRdb's copy keeps in-frame clones and lacks some. Altogether tens of thousands of clones are present, roughly 88% being singletons, with the ten largest covering approximately 25%. Sequencing was carried out using peripheral blood. The receptors here all came from a man between 60 and 70 years old with acute or convalescent COVID-19.

The chain is built from TRBV12-3 or TRBV12-4 and TRBJ1-2; TRBD1 matches at 7 bases. There are 12 residues in the CDR3. After removal of 8 bases from V and 2 bases from J, the junction contained 2 bases not matched to a gene. The CDR3, as DNA: TGTGCCAGCTGCAGGGGGAACTATGGCTACACCTTC. As protein: CASCRGNYGYTF.

The chain's CDR3 is CAISEIGRGEQYV. Here the CDR3 DNA reads TGTGCCATCAGTGAGATTGGCAGAGGGGAGCAGTACGTC. The V and J genes are TRBV10-3 and TRBJ2-7; a possible D gene is TRBD2 (5 bases). This CDR3 spans 13 amino acids. The V end lost 2 bases, the J end lost 7 bases, and 12 bases lay between the germline ends. CDR1 is ENHRY, CDR2 SYGVKD, per germline.

The chain links TRBV2 to TRBJ1-2; D might be TRBD1 (5 bases). Trimming pared 6 bases from V and 7 bases from J, leaving 15 bases between. Germline CDR1 and CDR2: SNHLY and FYNNEI. The CDR3 runs to 13 residues. This CDR3 reads CASRVGLGVGYTF. The DNA of the CDR3 is TGTGCCAGCAGGGTGGGACTTGGTGTTGGCTACACCTTC.